This TCR beta chain comes out of a study of technical replicates of blood from four donors. This CDR3 has 16 amino acids. Some clones are missing from TCRdb's copy, which holds only in-frame ones; the method was immunoSEQ multiplex PCR. The sample contains about 68,000 clones, roughly 97% of which appear only once. This TCR came from a human donor in good health. Sequenced input: T cells isolated from PBMCs. The chain employs TRBV21-1 and TRBJ1-5; the table's D call TRBD1 went unverified against the DNA. TRBV21-1 is a known pseudogene. The CDR3 bases are TGTGCCAGCAGCAACCCAACGCCGGGACATAATCAGCCCCAGCATTTT. Its protein product is CASSNPTPGHNQPQHF.